The 32 T cell receptor beta chains below were found in one sample sequenced in a study of blood T cell repertoires in COVID-19. TCRdb's copy holds only in-frame clones and misses some; the assay was immunoSEQ multiplex PCR. The table has 300,000 to 350,000 clones, around 90% seen once; the top ten hold approximately 6.8%. Sequencing was done on a sample of peripheral blood. The source of these receptors is a young woman with COVID-19, enrolled during active disease.

The V gene is TRBV27, the J gene TRBJ1-5; D gene unclear. Germline V gene sequence: CDR1 MNHEY, CDR2 SMNVEV (reference sequence). This CDR3 is built from 14 residues. Trimming took 3 bases from V and 1 from J, leaving 7 bases between them. CDR3 residues: CASSFLASNQPQHF. CDR3 DNA: TGTGCCAGCAGTTTCCTAGCGAGCAATCAGCCCCAGCATTTT.

In DNA form, the CDR3 reads TGTGCCAGCAGAGGGGACACCCATGAAAAACTGTTTTTT. Amino acids: CASRGDTHEKLFF. The rearrangement joins TRBV12-3 or TRBV12-4 to TRBJ1-4; tentative D call: TRBD1 (6 bases). The germline V and J ends were trimmed by 6 bases and 6 bases, with 11 bases remaining between them. CDR3 size: 13 residues.

The chain combines TRBV3-1 (or the pseudogene TRBV3-2) with TRBJ2-5, with D perhaps TRBD2 (6 bases). CDR1 is LGHDT and CDR2 is YNNKEL in the germline V gene (reference sequence). The V and J ends lost 3 bases and 5 bases respectively, with 16 bases between them. CDR3 length equals 15 residues. CDR3 nucleotides: TGTGCCAGCAGCCATTCCCGGGAGTGGGGTGAGACCCAGTACTTC. Its protein is CASSHSREWGETQYF.

The rearrangement links TRBV6-5 to TRBJ2-7; TRBD1 matches 9 bases. The CDR3 totals 14 residues. After removal of 7 bases from V and 4 bases from J, the junction contained 8 bases not matched to a gene. CDR1 is MNHEY and CDR2 is SVGAGI in the germline V gene. CDR3 protein: CASMTFGQGYEQYF. CDR3 nucleotides: TGTGCCAGCATGACCTTCGGACAGGGGTACGAGCAGTACTTC.

This clone was seen more than once but under ten times. V and J are TRBV28 and TRBJ1-1; possible D gene TRBD1, 5 bases. Germline lookup yields CDR1 MDHEN and CDR2 SYDVKM. V shed 1 base and J shed 10 bases, with 13 bases lying between them. The CDR3 runs to 13 residues. This chain's CDR3 is CASSLSPGFGAFF. CDR3 bases: TGTGCCAGCAGTTTATCCCCAGGGTTCGGAGCTTTCTTT.

This rearrangement joins TRBV6-5 to TRBJ1-5; tentatively, D is TRBD1 (5 bases). V lost 9 bases and J 3 bases, leaving 12 bases between the germline ends. CDR1 MNHEY and CDR2 SVGAGI come from the germline V gene. The length of the CDR3 is 13 residues. The CDR3 DNA follows: TGTGCCAGTTCGGGGGGGAACAATCAGCCCCAGCATTTT. The encoded protein is CASSGGNNQPQHF.

This chain links TRBV18 with TRBJ2-7, with 12 bases lining up with TRBD2. The ends lost 2 bases at V and 2 bases at J; junction bases unmatched: 7. Germline CDR1 reads KGHSH; CDR2 reads LQKENI. The length of the CDR3 is 17 residues. The CDR3 spells CASSPIRTSGTPYEQYF. In nucleotides, the CDR3 is TGTGCCAGCTCACCAATTCGGACTAGCGGGACCCCCTACGAGCAGTACTTC.

The CDR3 coding sequence is TGTGCCAGCAGCAAAGAAGTACAGGGTTGTCGGAACACCGGGGAGCTGTTTTTT. This translates into CASSKEVQGCRNTGELFF. J is TRBJ2-2 and V is TRBV21-1; the table's D call, TRBD1, was not checked against the DNA. TRBV21-1 is an annotated pseudogene. The CDR3 length is 18 residues.

This clone has a single count. This sequence joins TRBV10-3 and TRBJ2-1; 7 bases match TRBD1. V lost 3 bases and J lost 7; bases outside the gene matches: 6. The CDR3 consists of 14 residues. Germline V CDR1 and CDR2: ENHRY, SYGVKD. The CDR3 region is CAISDPDRKNEQFF. The CDR3 DNA is TGTGCCATCAGTGACCCGGACAGGAAGAATGAGCAGTTCTTC.

V is TRBV30 and J is TRBJ1-4, with D uncertain. There are 14 residues in the CDR3. V lost 1 base to trimming and J lost 2 bases, with 8 bases between them. Germline V gene sequence: CDR1 GTSNPN, CDR2 SVGIG (reference sequence). CDR3 protein: CAWSGPGTNEKLFF. Here the CDR3 DNA reads TGTGCCTGGAGTGGGCCGGGGACTAATGAAAAACTGTTTTTT.

The chain is built from TRBV7-2 and TRBJ2-3; 8 bases map to TRBD1. V gave up 3 bases and J gave up 3 bases; unmatched junction bases: 8. The CDR3 consists of 16 residues. The germline V gene encodes CDR1 SGHTA and CDR2 FQGNSA. Here the CDR3 reads CASSFRTGLTTDTQYF. In DNA form, the CDR3 reads TGTGCCAGCAGCTTCCGGACAGGGTTGACGACAGATACGCAGTATTTT. Full variable domain (remainder filled in from reference TRBV7-2 and TRBJ2-3): GAGVSQSPSNKVTEKGKDVELRCDPISGHTALYWYRQSLGQGLEFLIYFQGNSAPDKSGLPSDRFSAERTGGSVSTLTIQRTQQEDSAVYLCASSFRTGLTTDTQYFGPGTRLTVL.

The sample holds a few counts of this clone. V usage is TRBV5-1 and J usage is TRBJ2-6; TRBD2 matches 10 bases. The CDR3 is made up of 17 amino acids. V was clipped by 4 bases and J by 1 base; unmatched bases: 5. Germline V gene sequence: CDR1 SGHRS, CDR2 YFSETQ. CDR3 in DNA: TGCGCCAGCAGCATCCTAGCGGGAGAGTCTGGGGCCAACGTCCTGACTTTC. It encodes CASSILAGESGANVLTF.

The chain uses TRBV28 and TRBJ2-3; D perhaps matches TRBD2 (5 bases). CDR1 is MDHEN and CDR2 is SYDVKM in the germline V gene. CDR3 length: 15 residues. With 6 bases removed from V and 0 bases from J, the gap between germline ends came to 13 bases. CDR3 in amino acids: CASRSSGPSTDTQYF. Here the CDR3 DNA reads TGTGCCAGCAGATCCAGCGGCCCGAGCACAGATACGCAGTATTTT.

This chain connects TRBV30 to TRBJ1-5; D possibly corresponds to TRBD1 (6 bases). The V gene lost 3 bases and the J gene lost 4 bases, with 19 bases spanning the gap. This CDR3 has 16 residues. Germline V gene data show CDR1 as GTSNPN and CDR2 as SVGIG (reference sequence). The CDR3 protein is CAWSLPPGARNQPQHF. The CDR3 nucleotides are TGTGCCTGGAGCCTCCCTCCAGGGGCCAGGAATCAGCCCCAGCATTTT.

The gene calls are TRBV6-1 and TRBJ2-1; 11 positions match TRBD2. V trimming: 4 bases; J trimming: 1 base; junction bases outside the gene matches: 6. Germline CDR1 is MNHNS and CDR2 is SASEGT. There are 17 residues in the CDR3. The chain's CDR3 is CASSGSSGRISYNEQFF. The DNA for the CDR3 is TGTGCCAGCAGTGGGTCTAGCGGGAGGATATCCTACAATGAGCAGTTCTTC.

This clone was counted once. The rearrangement joins TRBV7-3 to TRBJ2-7, with 8 bases identical to TRBD2. The CDR3 runs to 15 residues. The V gene end was trimmed by 1 base and the J gene end by 3 bases; junction bases not matched to a gene: 5. Looked up from germline, CDR1 is SGHTA and CDR2 is FQGTGA. The CDR3 sequence: CASSLRAAGVYEQYF. The CDR3, as DNA: TGTGCCAGCAGCTTAAGAGCAGCGGGAGTCTACGAGCAGTACTTC.

This rearrangement joins TRBV3-1 (or the pseudogene TRBV3-2) to TRBJ2-2; D not resolved. V lost 0 bases to trimming and J lost 6 bases, with 17 bases between them. The length of the CDR3 is 17 residues. Germline values: CDR1 LGHDT, CDR2 YNNKEL (reference sequence). CDR3 in DNA: TGTGCCAGCAGCCAAGATCTTCAGGCACCCTGGGCCGGGGAGCTGTTTTTT. Protein product: CASSQDLQAPWAGELFF.

The rearrangement uses TRBV2 and TRBJ1-4; D gene uncertain. Deletions cut 4 bases from V and 8 bases from J, with 8 bases between. The CDR3 runs to 12 residues. CDR1 is SNHLY, CDR2 FYNNEI, per germline. The CDR3 reads CASSGEVEKLFF. In DNA, the CDR3 is TGTGCCAGCAGTGGCGAGGTGGAAAAACTGTTTTTT.

This chain links TRBV7-8 with TRBJ1-5; the D is unclear. This CDR3 has 13 amino acids. CDR1 SGHVS and CDR2 FQNEAQ come from the germline V gene. Between the trimmed V and J ends, which lost 4 bases and 5 bases, there was a span of 9 bases. CDR3 amino acids: CASSYKSDQPQHF. Here the CDR3 DNA reads TGTGCCAGCAGCTATAAATCTGATCAGCCCCAGCATTTT.

The chain joins TRBV2 to TRBJ2-1, with TRBD1 identical over 9 bases. The CDR3 has 16 residues. The trim removed 3 bases at V and 1 base at J, leaving 4 bases unmatched. Looked up from germline, CDR1 is SNHLY and CDR2 is FYNNEI. CDR3 coding DNA: TGTGCCAGCAGTGAGGGGACAGGGTTGTCCTACAATGAGCAGTTCTTC. The encoded protein is CASSEGTGLSYNEQFF.

CDR3 nucleotide sequence: TGTGCCAGCAGCACCCTACAAGGGGACAGGCAAGGTGGGGAGATTCCCGGGGAGCTGTTTTTT. Translating gives CASSTLQGDRQGGEIPGELFF. The chain links TRBV21-1 to TRBJ2-2; TRBD1, as called in the table, went unchecked against the DNA. TRBV21-1 is listed as a pseudogene. The CDR3 is 21 amino acids.

The V gene is TRBV7-9, the J gene TRBJ2-2, with a possible D match to TRBD1 (7 bases). Per germline, CDR1 SEHNR and CDR2 FQNEAQ (reference sequence). The V end was cut by 5 bases, the J end by 3 bases, with 16 bases between. The CDR3 is made up of 16 amino acids. CDR3 protein: CASSSTGEEYTGELFF. In DNA form, the CDR3 reads TGTGCCAGCAGCAGTACAGGGGAGGAGTACACCGGGGAGCTGTTTTTT.

The chain links TRBV3-1 (or the pseudogene TRBV3-2) to TRBJ2-5, with D perhaps TRBD2 (5 bases). V was shortened by 4 bases and J by 6 bases, with 15 bases between the two germline ends. This CDR3 has 14 residues. Germline V lookup: CDR1 LGHDT, CDR2 YNNKEL (reference sequence). In DNA form, the CDR3 reads TGTGCCAGCAGCCGACCGGGAAAGGGAAAGACCCAGTACTTC. Encoded protein: CASSRPGKGKTQYF.

This chain joins TRBV5-6 and TRBJ1-4; no definite D call. The V and J ends lost 0 bases and 0 bases respectively, with 6 bases between them. This CDR3 contains 15 residues. Germline CDR1 and CDR2: SGHDT and YYEEEE. CDR3 sequence reads: CASSLVRSTNEKLFF. CDR3 bases: TGTGCCAGCAGCTTGGTGCGGTCAACTAATGAAAAACTGTTTTTT. Combining the CDR3 with reference TRBV5-6 and TRBJ1-4 gives the whole variable domain DAGVTQSPTHLIKTRGQQVTLRCSPKSGHDTVSWYQQALGQGPQFIFQYYEEEERQRGNFPDRFSGHQFPNYSSELNVNALLLGDSALYLCASSLVRSTNEKLFFGSGTQLSVL.

The chain joins TRBV9 to TRBJ2-7; 10 bases fit TRBD2. Looked up from germline, CDR1 is SGDLS and CDR2 is YYNGEE. The CDR3 spans 15 residues. Germline trimming cut 0 bases from V and 7 bases from J; bases unmatched to any gene: 7. CDR3 residues: CASSVGLAGSGEQYF. The CDR3 DNA reads TGTGCCAGCAGCGTAGGACTAGCGGGTTCCGGAGAGCAGTACTTC.

The chain employs TRBV7-2 and TRBJ1-2; a weak D match, TRBD1 (6 bases). Germline CDR1 is SGHTA and CDR2 is FQGNSA. The V and J ends lost 1 base and 4 bases respectively, with 16 bases between them. CDR3 length equals 16 residues. The CDR3 is CASSLVGGGQGYGYTF. CDR3 DNA: TGTGCCAGCAGCTTAGTAGGCGGGGGGCAGGGCTATGGCTACACCTTC.

This chain uses TRBV27 with TRBJ2-2; a weak D match, TRBD1 (5 bases). V dropped 2 bases and J dropped 6 bases, with 16 bases sitting between them. The CDR3 contains 16 residues. CDR1 is MNHEY and CDR2 is SMNVEV in the germline V gene (reference sequence). CDR3 sequence reads: CASSLLSQGPAGELFF. CDR3 in DNA: TGTGCCAGCAGTTTACTGAGCCAGGGTCCGGCCGGGGAGCTGTTTTTT.

The rearrangement links TRBV3-1 (or the pseudogene TRBV3-2) to TRBJ2-3; possible D gene TRBD1, 6 bases. Germline V lookup: CDR1 LGHDT, CDR2 YNNKEL (reference sequence). The V end lost 2 bases, the J end lost 5 bases, and 11 bases lay between the germline ends. The CDR3 runs 14 residues. CDR3 residues: CASSQNPQGDTQYF. In DNA, the CDR3 is TGTGCCAGCAGCCAAAACCCACAGGGAGATACGCAGTATTTT.

This chain uses TRBV19 with TRBJ2-1; TRBD2 matches 9 bases. The CDR3 is 14 amino acids. CDR1 is LNHDA, CDR2 SQIVND, per germline (reference sequence). CDR3 residues: CLDPGPSGTNEQFF. The DNA for the CDR3 is TGTCTCGATCCGGGGCCTAGCGGGACCAATGAGCAGTTCTTC.

V usage is TRBV3-1 (or the pseudogene TRBV3-2) and J usage is TRBJ2-1, with TRBD1 matching 7 bases. The J segment lost 2 bases and the V segment lost 5 bases, leaving 6 bases of the junction unmatched. The CDR3 spans 15 residues. Per the germline V gene, CDR1 is LGHDT and CDR2 is YNNKEL (reference sequence). The CDR3 sequence: CASSATGRAYNEQFF. In DNA form, the CDR3 reads TGTGCCAGCAGCGCGACAGGGCGGGCCTACAATGAGCAGTTCTTC.

The V and J genes are TRBV6-5 and TRBJ1-2, with D possibly matching TRBD1 (5 bases). The CDR3 has 14 amino acids. V was cut by 6 bases and J by 5 bases, with 16 bases left in between. Germline values: CDR1 MNHEY, CDR2 SVGAGI. CDR3 in amino acids: CASRPRGEWYGYTF. CDR3 DNA sequence: TGTGCCAGCAGACCTCGGGGGGAGTGGTATGGCTACACCTTC.

This clone has only one observation. The rearrangement links TRBV7-3 to TRBJ2-3; 10 nucleotides line up with TRBD1. The ends lost 3 bases at V and 8 bases at J; junction bases unmatched: 5. The CDR3 runs 14 residues. Germline-derived CDR1 and CDR2 are SGHTA and FQGTGA. The CDR3, as DNA: TGTGCCAGCAGCTTTCGACAGGGGGCGGCTACGCAGTATTTT. Protein product: CASSFRQGAATQYF.